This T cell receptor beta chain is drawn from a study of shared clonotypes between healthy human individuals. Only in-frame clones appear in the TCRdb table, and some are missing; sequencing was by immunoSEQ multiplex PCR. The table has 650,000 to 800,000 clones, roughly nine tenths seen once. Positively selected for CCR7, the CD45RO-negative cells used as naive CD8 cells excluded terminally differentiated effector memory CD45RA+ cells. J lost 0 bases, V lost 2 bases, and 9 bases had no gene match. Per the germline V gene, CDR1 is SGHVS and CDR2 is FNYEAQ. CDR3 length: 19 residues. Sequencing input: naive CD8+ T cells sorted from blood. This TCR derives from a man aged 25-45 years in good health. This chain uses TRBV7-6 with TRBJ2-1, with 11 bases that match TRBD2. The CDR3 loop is CASSLRQQTSGTSYNEQFF. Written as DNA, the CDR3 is TGTGCCAGCAGCTTAAGACAGCAGACTAGCGGGACCTCCTACAATGAGCAGTTCTTC.